This T cell receptor beta chain was identified during a study of CD8 T cells in ankylosing spondylitis. Study-level findings and limits: One TCR beta motif, made up of several highly homologous variants, appeared characteristic of ankylosing spondylitis blood.

Trimming cost V 3 bases and J 4 bases, with 12 bases left between them. The CDR3 consists of 15 residues. One entry per CDR3 protein, called by TCRdb with MiXCR from the 5' RACE reads. The profile covers approximately 180,000 distinct CDR3 sequences, with about 20% appearing a single time and 3.5% to 5% taken by the ten largest. Details on this clonotype: Its antigen is unidentified.

Sequenced: blood, either unsorted or a sorted T cell fraction (not recorded which). The chain combines TRBV12-3 or TRBV12-4 with TRBJ1-4, with D possibly being TRBD1 (5 bases). This TCR derives from a male donor between 5 and 29 years old with ankylosing spondylitis or in good health (not recorded which). DNA of the CDR3: TGTGCCAGCAGTTTTGACAGAGATAATAATGAAAAACTGTTTTTT. Amino acid sequence: CASSFDRDNNEKLFF.